Sequencing of this TCR beta chain was carried out in a study of shared clonotypes between healthy human individuals (dated by TCRdb to the early 2020s). Notes on the research overall: The cohort comprised a couple of women and a few men aged 18 to 49 years. To estimate repertoire size and how much clonotypes are shared between individuals, the study performed deep sequencing of blood TCR repertoires from about five healthy adults. Libraries were prepared and TCR repertoires were sequenced by different laboratories using diverse techniques, in order to increase sequencing depth and limit assay-specific biases. Each donor's leukapheresis produced roughly between roughly 0.94 and 9.5 billion PBMCs.

The donors were healthy, HIV-negative adults with no recently reported acute infections or vaccinations. All donors were Caucasian adults living in Nashville, Tennessee, USA. For unsorted samples, 100 million or so PBMCs were counted, and genomic DNA was extracted using the QIAamp DNA Blood Mini kit. After blood collection by leukapheresis, PBMCs were isolated using Ficoll-Histopaque density gradient centrifugation and then cryopreserved in the vapor phase of liquid nitrogen. Findings and caveats that apply to the study as a whole: The genetic and exposure-history diversity represented was limited by the small number of donors. Based on pairwise subsampling, the degree of clonotype sharing among donors was expected to be affected by sequencing depth. Sampling was restricted to blood, and TCR repertoires in tissue are likely to differ from TCR repertoires in blood.

Note on this clone: What this receptor recognizes is not known. Base quality data are lacking; no much larger clone is found one base away.

For CDR1 and CDR2, the germline V gene lists MDHEN and SYDVKM. From its cysteine to its phenylalanine, the CDR3 spans 12 amino acids. This entry keeps only the CDR3 DNA: 36 bases, framed from base 1. The V end loses 6 bases and the J end loses 4 bases, and a stretch of 9 bases separates them. Using the deep immunoSEQ assay, TCR CDR3 regions were amplified from genomic DNA by multiplex PCR. For each cell subset, the extracted genomic DNA was distributed evenly across all wells of several immunoSEQ 96-well plates, and each plate served as one replicate. Each replicate PCR for unsorted PBMC received roughly 0.3 ug genomic DNA, equal to about 30,000 T cell genomes. Ten immunoSEQ deep assay plates were used to sequence the unsorted PBMC genomic DNA. Purified libraries were quantified with a Qubit 3.0 fluorometer, sized on a Bioanalyzer 2100, and re-quantified with the KAPA Library Quantification kit. Each immunoSEQ 96-well plate was sequenced on its own single-read 150-cycle Illumina NextSeq 550 flow cell. The study's own analysis went as follows. The immunoSEQ output contained only junctional sequences without quality scores, so filtering could not match that applied to full-length reads. To assign V/J genes and CDR3, sequences were annotated against IMGT germline references using PyIR, a Python wrapper for IgBLAST v1.9. Reads with weak V/J assignments (E-value above 1e-6), missing CDR3, stop codons, out-of-frame junctions, or ambiguous translated residues were removed. V3J clonotypes were defined as sequences sharing the same inferred V gene, J gene, and CDR3 amino acid sequence. Percentage overlap between repertoires was calculated by dividing the number of shared unique clonotypes by the size of the smaller repertoire. Repertoire richness was assessed with RTK rarefaction, the Chao1 estimator, and Recon v2.1 estimates of unobserved clonotypes. TCRdb mirrors the immuneACCESS table, restricted to in-frame sequences. Some clones are absent from its copies; in checked studies, under half trace to an unresolved V gene, and the reason for the others is unknown. V, J and clone size are those of that table, while D and trimming were read from the DNA. In this sample the table shows about 490,000 clones, over 60% of which occur a single time. The ten biggest clones cover 10% to 15% of the sample.

Recombination joined TRBV28 with TRBJ1-2; the D gene remains uncertain. Sample: PBMCs. The sequence came from a middle-aged woman in good health. Some clones in this sample may be carry-over from other donors' samples. The CDR3 region: CASSSELYGYTF. The nucleotide sequence reads TGTGCCAGCAGCTCAGAACTCTATGGCTACACCTTC.